These 14 T cell receptor beta chains came from one sample sequenced in a study of blood T cell repertoires in COVID-19. TCRdb's table, derived via immunoSEQ multiplex PCR, lists solely in-frame clones and lacks some. The sample has approximately 230,000 clones; roughly nine tenths are singletons. Sequencing used peripheral blood. The receptors derive from a man aged 18 to 30 with active or convalescent COVID-19.

This rearrangement joins TRBV28 to TRBJ1-3; D unresolved. The CDR3 contains 17 residues. Trimming stripped 1 base from V and 0 bases from J, with 13 bases between. Germline V CDR1 and CDR2: MDHEN, SYDVKM. The CDR3 DNA reads TGTGCCAGCAGTTTATCGCCGTTGGCCCACTCTGGAAACACCATATATTTT. This encodes CASSLSPLAHSGNTIYF. Filled out from reference TRBV28 and TRBJ1-3, the complete variable domain reads DVKVTQSSRYLVKRTGEKVFLECVQDMDHENMFWYRQDPGLGLRLIYFSYDVKMKEKGDIPEGYSVSREKKERFSLILESASTNQTSMYLCASSLSPLAHSGNTIYFGEGSWLTVV.

V gene TRBV19 combines with J gene TRBJ1-3; D gene ambiguous. This CDR3 comprises 15 residues. The ends were cut back, 2 bases at V and 4 bases at J, with 12 bases in the middle. Germline assignment: CDR1 LNHDA and CDR2 SQIVND (reference sequence). This CDR3 reads CASSILPGSGNTIYF. The CDR3 DNA is TGTGCCAGTAGTATACTTCCAGGATCCGGAAACACCATATATTTT.

The chain is built from TRBV11-3 and TRBJ2-3; D remains ambiguous. This CDR3 has 14 residues. Trimming shortened V by 5 bases and J by 0 bases, and 9 bases separated the two germline ends. Germline CDR1 SGHNT, CDR2 YENEEA. The CDR3 sequence: CASSPFTSTDTQYF. CDR3 bases: TGTGCCAGCAGCCCATTTACTAGCACAGATACGCAGTATTTT.

V is TRBV3-1 (or the pseudogene TRBV3-2) and J is TRBJ2-3, with 7 bases matching TRBD1. Germline assignment: CDR1 LGHDT and CDR2 YNNKEL (reference sequence). The CDR3 is made up of 15 amino acids. The V and J ends lost 3 bases and 4 bases, in that order; junction bases with no gene match: 7. The CDR3 region has the DNA TGTGCCAGCAGCCACACCCGACAGGGTCCAGATACGCAGTATTTT. Encoded protein: CASSHTRQGPDTQYF.

The chain recombines TRBV20-1 with TRBJ1-5, with D unclear. There are 16 residues in the CDR3. The germline V gene encodes CDR1 DFQATT and CDR2 SNEGSKA (reference sequence). V lost 3 bases to trimming and J lost 0 bases, with 15 bases between them. The CDR3 region has the DNA TGCAGTGCTAGTCGGAGCGGACGGAATAGCAATCAGCCCCAGCATTTT. Amino acid sequence: CSASRSGRNSNQPQHF.

J is TRBJ2-1 and V is TRBV9; 7 nucleotides align to TRBD2. Trimming removed 4 bases from V and 8 bases from J; junction bases left unmatched: 12. The CDR3 covers 15 residues. Germline lookup yields CDR1 SGDLS and CDR2 YYNGEE. In DNA form, the CDR3 reads TGTGCCAGCAGCTACCTCGGGACTATAGTCGATGAGCAGTTCTTC. Residues: CASSYLGTIVDEQFF.

The chain recombines TRBV28 with TRBJ1-1, with D tentatively TRBD1 (6 bases). The germline gives CDR1 MDHEN, CDR2 SYDVKM. This CDR3 is 14 amino acids long. V lost 2 bases and J 1 base, leaving 8 bases between the germline ends. As DNA, the CDR3 is TGTGCCAGCAGTTTAGGACAGCGGAACACTGAAGCTTTCTTT. Its protein is CASSLGQRNTEAFF.

J is TRBJ2-3 and V is TRBV7-9, with D tentatively TRBD2 (5 bases). The V gene's germline CDR1 is SEHNR and CDR2 FQNEAQ (reference sequence). The CDR3 covers 14 residues. Trimming stripped 3 bases from V and 0 bases from J, with 7 bases between. The CDR3 DNA sequence: TGTGCCAGCAGCTTTGGACTGAGCACAGATACGCAGTATTTT. It yields the protein CASSFGLSTDTQYF. Using reference TRBV7-9 and TRBJ2-3 for the parts outside the CDR3, the full variable domain is DTGVSQNPRHKITKRGQNVTFRCDPISEHNRLYWYRQTLGQGPEFLTYFQNEAQLEKSRLLSDRFSAERPKGSFSTLEIQRTEQGDSAMYLCASSFGLSTDTQYFGPGTRLTVL.

The chain couples TRBV6-2 or TRBV6-3 to TRBJ2-1; 8 positions match TRBD2. From germline, CDR1 is MNHEY and CDR2 SVGEGT. With V trimmed by 2 bases and J by 4 bases, 4 bases remained unmatched. This CDR3 is 15 amino acids long. The CDR3 DNA is TGTGCCAGCAGTTACCTGGCGGGGGGTTACAATGAGCAGTTCTTC. Amino acids: CASSYLAGGYNEQFF.

The J gene is TRBJ1-1, the V gene TRBV4-2; D ambiguous. Germline-derived CDR1 and CDR2 are LGHNA and YNFKEQ. This CDR3 has 13 amino acids. Trimming pared 0 bases from V and 2 bases from J, leaving 4 bases between. CDR3 sequence (DNA): TGTGCCAGCAGCCAAGATATTAACACTGAAGCTTTCTTT. Protein product: CASSQDINTEAFF.

CDR3 protein: CASSLVLAGEFSYNEQFF. In nucleotides, the CDR3 is TGTGCCAGCAGCTTAGTACTAGCGGGAGAATTCTCCTACAATGAGCAGTTCTTC. The chain combines TRBV11-2 with TRBJ2-1, with 11 bases aligning to TRBD2. This CDR3 comprises 18 residues. J lost 0 bases, V lost 1 base, and 5 bases had no gene match. Germline assignment: CDR1 SGHAT and CDR2 FQNNGV.

The V and J genes are TRBV2 and TRBJ1-2; D gene uncertain. In germline, CDR1 is SNHLY, CDR2 FYNNEI. The CDR3 totals 11 residues. Trimming took 8 bases from V and 7 from J, leaving 11 bases between them. The CDR3 region has the DNA TGTGCCAGCGCGGAAGGAAGTGGCTACACCTTC. Translation gives CASAEGSGYTF.

The V gene is TRBV3-1 (or the pseudogene TRBV3-2), the J gene TRBJ2-4; D might be TRBD1 (6 bases). V lost 4 bases to trimming and J lost 7 bases, with 23 bases between them. Germline V gives CDR1 LGHDT, CDR2 YNNKEL (reference sequence). The CDR3 sequence is 17 residues long. DNA of the CDR3: TGTGCCAGCAGCCTGGGACAAGGGAAGGGCAATCGGAACATTCAGTACTTC. Amino acids: CASSLGQGKGNRNIQYF.

V usage is TRBV5-1 and J usage is TRBJ2-2; a possible D gene is TRBD1 (5 bases). Germline CDR1 reads SGHRS; CDR2 reads YFSETQ. CDR3 size: 15 residues. The germline V and J ends were trimmed by 1 base and 1 base, with 8 bases remaining between them. The DNA for the CDR3 is TGCGCCAGCAGCTTGTACGGACAGAACACCGGGGAGCTGTTTTTT. Residues: CASSLYGQNTGELFF.